Presented here are 12 T cell receptor beta chains from one specimen sequenced in a study of T cell responses to AZD1222 COVID-19 vaccine. Data came from immunoSEQ multiplex PCR; TCRdb stores just in-frame clones and leaves some out. The sample has around 110,000 clones, 90% to 95% seen once; the top ten hold around 6.6%. The input for sequencing was peripheral blood, taken 28 days after the second AZD1222 dose. These TCRs come from an adult who received the AZD1222 COVID-19 vaccine.

The V call is TRBV9, the J call TRBJ2-3; D might be TRBD1 or TRBD2, each matching 6 bases. V lost 3 bases, J lost 0 bases, and 11 bases lay in between. CDR3 length equals 15 residues. Germline V CDR1 and CDR2: SGDLS, YYNGEE. The DNA of the CDR3 is TGTGCCAGCAGCGCCGGGGGCTCGAGCACAGATACGCAGTATTTT. Translating gives CASSAGGSSTDTQYF.

The gene calls are TRBV24-1 and TRBJ2-2; D perhaps matches TRBD2 (6 bases). The germline gives CDR1 KGHDR, CDR2 SFDVKD. This CDR3 is 11 amino acids long. Trimming pared 9 bases from V and 5 bases from J, leaving 6 bases between. In DNA form, the CDR3 reads TGTGCCACCGCGGGGACCGGGGAGCTGTTTTTT. Translation: CATAGTGELFF.

This chain links TRBV19 with TRBJ2-1, with D tentatively TRBD1 (5 bases). CDR1 and CDR2 (germline): LNHDA, SQIVND (reference sequence). Trimming removed 4 bases from V and 4 bases from J, with 11 bases in between. CDR3 length equals 14 residues. This CDR3 reads CASSKDKSYNEQFF. Written as DNA, the CDR3 is TGTGCCAGTAGTAAGGACAAGTCGTACAATGAGCAGTTCTTC. The full variable domain, rest sourced from reference TRBV19 and TRBJ2-1, is DGGITQSPKYLFRKEGQNVTLSCEQNLNHDAMYWYRQDPGQGLRLIYYSQIVNDFQKGDIAEGYSVSREKKESFPLTVTSAQKNPTAFYLCASSKDKSYNEQFFGPGTRLTVL.

The chain recombines TRBV5-1 with TRBJ1-1; tentatively, D is TRBD1 (5 bases). CDR1 and CDR2 (germline): SGHRS, YFSETQ. The CDR3 totals 14 residues. Trimming cost V 1 base and J 5 bases, with 12 bases left between them. CDR3 coding DNA: TGCGCCAGCAGCTTGAACCCAGGGAGTACTGAAGCTTTCTTT. It is translated as CASSLNPGSTEAFF.

This chain links TRBV15 with TRBJ2-2; tentatively, D is TRBD2 (6 bases). CDR3 size: 19 residues. CDR1 and CDR2 (germline): LNHNV, YYDKDF (reference sequence). V was trimmed by 0 bases and J by 0 bases, leaving 17 bases between them. CDR3 DNA: TGTGCCACCAGCAGAGATAGCGGAAGGACGGTGACGAACACCGGGGAGCTGTTTTTT. Translation: CATSRDSGRTVTNTGELFF.

The V and J genes are TRBV4-1 and TRBJ2-5, with TRBD1 matching over 9 bases. The germline gives CDR1 MGHRA, CDR2 YSYEKL. The CDR3 is 14 amino acids. Trimming removed 1 base from V and 4 bases from J; junction bases left unmatched: 1. The CDR3 coding sequence is TGCGCCAGCAGCCAAGGACAGGGGGTAGAGACCCAGTACTTC. Its translation: CASSQGQGVETQYF.

J is TRBJ2-7 and V is TRBV20-1; 7 bases are shared with TRBD2. The trim removed 3 bases at V and 3 bases at J, leaving 17 bases unmatched. Germline loops: CDR1 DFQATT, CDR2 SNEGSKA (reference sequence). The CDR3 is made up of 17 amino acids. The CDR3 DNA sequence: TGCAGTGCTAGTGCTTCGGGCAGGCCCTGGGAGGGCTACGAGCAGTACTTC. Amino acids: CSASASGRPWEGYEQYF.

The chain employs TRBV23-1 and TRBJ2-1; perhaps TRBD2 as D (5 bases). TRBV23-1 is an ORF; its function is uncertain. The CDR3 extends over 15 amino acids. Trimming took off 3 bases at V and 6 bases at J, with 15 bases between the two ends. The DNA of the CDR3 is TGCGCCAGCAGTCATCTTGGACTCTCGCCCAATGAGCAGTTCTTC. Translating it yields CASSHLGLSPNEQFF.

The rearrangement uses TRBV4-1 and TRBJ2-1; no clear D gene. Germline V CDR1 and CDR2: MGHRA, YSYEKL. The CDR3 extends over 12 amino acids. With 1 base removed from V and 9 bases from J, the gap between germline ends came to 7 bases. This CDR3 reads CASSQGDTEQFF. Written as DNA, the CDR3 is TGCGCCAGCAGCCAAGGAGACACTGAGCAGTTCTTC.

The chain joins TRBV6-2 or TRBV6-3 to TRBJ2-1; unclear D gene. Per the germline V gene, CDR1 is MNHEY and CDR2 is SVGEGT. This CDR3 spans 11 amino acids. Deletions cut 4 bases from V and 7 bases from J, with 5 bases between. The CDR3 spells CASSLQNEQFF. The CDR3 region has the DNA TGTGCCAGCAGTTTACAGAATGAGCAGTTCTTC.

Concerning this clone: Relative to the germline gene, one junction end is altered; a read error may explain this. The chain links TRBV7-7 to TRBJ1-1; 8 bases fit TRBD1. The CDR3 consists of 16 residues. The germline CDR1 and CDR2 sequences are SSHAT and FNYEAQ (reference sequence). The CDR3 region is CASSFLTGESGTEAFF. Written as DNA, the CDR3 is TGTGCTAGCAGCTTCCTGACAGGGGAGTCGGGCACTGAAGCTTTCTTT.

This clone was counted between two and nine times. V and J are TRBV4-1 and TRBJ1-3; 7 bases match TRBD1. The germline gives CDR1 MGHRA, CDR2 YSYEKL. The CDR3 runs to 15 residues. Trimming cost V 4 bases and J 1 base; bases outside gene matches: 4. The CDR3 loop is CASSLGTESGNTIYF. Here the CDR3 DNA reads TGCGCCAGCAGCCTTGGGACAGAATCTGGAAACACCATATATTTT.